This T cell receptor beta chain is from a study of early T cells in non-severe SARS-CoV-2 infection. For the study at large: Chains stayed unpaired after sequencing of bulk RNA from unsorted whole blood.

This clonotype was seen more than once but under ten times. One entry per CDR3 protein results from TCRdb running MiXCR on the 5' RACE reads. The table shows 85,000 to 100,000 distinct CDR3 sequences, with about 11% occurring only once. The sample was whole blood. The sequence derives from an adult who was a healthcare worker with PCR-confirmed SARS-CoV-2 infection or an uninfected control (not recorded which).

Written as DNA, the CDR3 is TGCAGTGCTACCTTTACGTTGAACACTGAAGCTTTCTTT. Its translation is CSATFTLNTEAFF. J is TRBJ1-1 and V is TRBV20-1; no reliable D call. Trimming shortened V by 4 bases and J by 0 bases, and 9 bases separated the two germline ends. The CDR3 extends over 13 amino acids. The germline gives CDR1 DFQATT, CDR2 SNEGSKA (reference sequence).